This T cell receptor (beta chain) was found in a study of early T cells in non-severe SARS-CoV-2 infection. Study information: The study sequenced bulk RNA from unsorted whole blood, with chains unpaired. Study conclusions and caveats: In VDJdb matching, anti-spike CD8 responses were favored while private and CD4 specificities went missing.

This clonotype was seen ten or more times. Its antigen is not known. CDR1 and CDR2 from the germline V gene are LNHDA and SQIVND (reference sequence). The ends were cut back, 8 bases at V and 0 bases at J, with 8 bases in the middle. The CDR3 runs to 14 residues. Unique molecular identifiers (one per individual cDNA molecule) were attached. TCRdb used MiXCR to reprocess the 5' RACE reads, holding one entry per CDR3 protein. The data show approximately 81,000 distinct CDR3 sequences, with over 11% seen just once and around 3% held by the top ten. The TCR comes from an adult who was a healthcare worker with PCR-confirmed SARS-CoV-2 infection or an uninfected control (not recorded which). The genes are TRBV19 and TRBJ1-6, with D possibly being TRBD1 (5 bases). Material: whole blood. CDR3 amino acids: CASATDSYNSPLHF. The DNA of the CDR3 is TGTGCCAGTGCGACAGACTCCTATAATTCACCCCTCCACTTT.